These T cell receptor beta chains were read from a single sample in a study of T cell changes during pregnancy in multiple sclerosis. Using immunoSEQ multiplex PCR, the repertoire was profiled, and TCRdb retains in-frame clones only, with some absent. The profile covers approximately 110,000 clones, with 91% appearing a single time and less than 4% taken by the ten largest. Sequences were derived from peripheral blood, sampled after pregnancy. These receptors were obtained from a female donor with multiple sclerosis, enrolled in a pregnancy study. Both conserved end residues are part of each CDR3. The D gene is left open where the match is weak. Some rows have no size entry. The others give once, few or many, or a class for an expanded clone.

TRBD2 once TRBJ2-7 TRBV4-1 CASSPLSGGPYEQYF TGCGCCAGCAGCCCCCTTAGCGGGGGACCTTACGAGCAGTACTTC
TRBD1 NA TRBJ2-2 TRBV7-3 CASSPTGVTGELFF TGTGCCAGCAGCCCCACAGGGGTCACCGGGGAGCTGTTTTTT
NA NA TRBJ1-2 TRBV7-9 CASSIAGAGNYGYTF TGTGCCAGCAGTATCGCTGGGGCCGGTAACTATGGCTACACCTTC
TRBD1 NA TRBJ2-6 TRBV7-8 CASSYQTGGDSGANVLTF TGTGCCAGCAGCTATCAGACAGGGGGCGATTCTGGGGCCAACGTCCTGACTTTC
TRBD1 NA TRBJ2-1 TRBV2 CASSDFGPGGFF TGTGCCAGCAGTGACTTTGGGCCAGGGGGGTTCTTC
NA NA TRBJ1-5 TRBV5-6 CASSFRGRQPQHF TGTGCCAGCAGCTTTCGCGGGCGCCAGCCCCAGCATTTT
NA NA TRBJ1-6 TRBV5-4 CASRSAGSSYNSPLHF TGTGCCAGCAGGTCTGCGGGGAGCTCCTATAATTCACCCCTCCACTTT
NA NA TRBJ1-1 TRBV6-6 CASRNLEGEAFF TGTGCCAGCAGGAACTTGGAGGGTGAAGCTTTCTTT
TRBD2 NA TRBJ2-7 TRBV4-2 CASSQSPTGLATYEQYF TGTGCCAGCAGCCAAAGCCCTACGGGACTAGCGACCTACGAGCAGTACTTC
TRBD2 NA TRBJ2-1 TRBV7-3 CASSSGLAGGSSYNEQFF TGTGCCAGCAGCTCGGGACTAGCGGGGGGGAGCTCCTACAATGAGCAGTTCTTC
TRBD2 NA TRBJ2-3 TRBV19 CASSTGGLVGSDTQYF TGTGCCAGTAGTACGGGGGGACTAGTCGGATCAGATACGCAGTATTTT
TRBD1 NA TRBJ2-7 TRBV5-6 CASSLPGQGPYEQYF TGTGCCAGCAGCTTACCGGGACAGGGGCCCTACGAGCAGTACTTC
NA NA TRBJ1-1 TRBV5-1 CASSLENLGGTEAFF TGCGCCAGCAGCTTGGAGAATCTGGGGGGAACTGAAGCTTTCTTT
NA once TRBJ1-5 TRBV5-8 CASSWGVQPQHF TGTGCCAGCAGCTGGGGCGTCCAGCCCCAGCATTTT
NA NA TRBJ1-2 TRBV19 CASSDGLSNYGYTF TGTGCCAGTAGCGACGGACTGTCCAACTATGGCTACACCTTC
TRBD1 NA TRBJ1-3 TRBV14 CASSPTGDYSGNTIYF TGTGCCAGCAGCCCCACAGGGGATTACTCTGGAAACACCATATATTTT
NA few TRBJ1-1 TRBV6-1 CASNGVGGAEAFF TGTGCCAGCAACGGGGTGGGGGGAGCTGAAGCTTTCTTT
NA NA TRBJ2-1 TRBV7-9 CASSPYNEQFF TGTGCCAGCAGCCCGTACAATGAGCAGTTCTTC
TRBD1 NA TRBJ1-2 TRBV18 CASSLSGQDFGYTF TGTGCCAGCTCCCTCTCCGGACAGGACTTCGGCTACACCTTC
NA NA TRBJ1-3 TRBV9 CASSVARVPGNTIYF TGTGCCAGCAGCGTAGCTCGGGTCCCTGGAAACACCATATATTTT
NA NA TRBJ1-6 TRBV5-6 CASSLMTNNSPLHF TGTGCCAGCAGCCTAATGACAAATAATTCACCCCTCCACTTT
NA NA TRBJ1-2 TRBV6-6 CASSYGPDRPYGYTF TGTGCCAGCAGTTACGGGCCCGACAGACCCTATGGCTACACCTTC
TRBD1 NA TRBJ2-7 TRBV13 CASRATGVLGSYEQYF TGTGCCAGCAGGGCCACAGGGGTGCTGGGCTCCTACGAGCAGTACTTC
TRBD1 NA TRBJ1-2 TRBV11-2 CASSLGTGGSLNYGYTF TGTGCCAGCAGCTTGGGAACAGGGGGATCCCTAAACTATGGCTACACCTTC
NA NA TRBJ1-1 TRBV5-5 CASSLVFYTEAFF TGTGCCAGCAGCTTGGTTTTCTACACTGAAGCTTTCTTT
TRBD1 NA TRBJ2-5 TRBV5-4 CASSLRTGEQETQYF TGTGCCAGCAGCCTACGGACAGGGGAACAAGAGACCCAGTACTTC
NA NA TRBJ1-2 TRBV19 CASSPWGPNYGYTF TGTGCCAGTAGCCCCTGGGGGCCTAACTATGGCTACACCTTC
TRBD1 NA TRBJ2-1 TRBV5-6 CASSTGTGGFF TGTGCCAGCAGCACTGGGACAGGGGGGTTCTTC
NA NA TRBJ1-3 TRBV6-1 CASMMGQEVNTIYF TGTGCCAGCATGATGGGTCAGGAGGTAAACACCATATATTTT
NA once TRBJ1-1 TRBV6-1 CASSEGQSLMNTEAFF TGTGCCAGCAGTGAAGGACAGAGCCTCATGAACACTGAAGCTTTCTTT
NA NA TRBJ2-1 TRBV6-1 CASTGVNNEQFF TGTGCCAGCACGGGGGTGAACAATGAGCAGTTCTTC
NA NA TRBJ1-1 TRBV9 CASSPGPLTGTEAFF TGTGCCAGCAGCCCCGGCCCCCTTACAGGCACTGAAGCTTTCTTT
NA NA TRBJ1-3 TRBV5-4 CASSFQTGHSSGNTIYF TGTGCCAGCAGCTTTCAGACGGGACACAGCTCTGGAAACACCATATATTTT
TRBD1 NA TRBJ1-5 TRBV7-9 CASSSTGGFMEPQHF TGTGCCAGCAGCTCGACAGGGGGCTTTATGGAGCCCCAGCATTTT